The 3 T cell receptor beta chains given below trace back to one sample, sequenced in a study of long-term antiretroviral therapy in people with HIV. Survey-level immunoSEQ v3.0 assays were run. Assay used: immunoSEQ multiplex PCR; TCRdb lists only in-frame clones, some missing. The repertoire holds about 25,000 clones, approximately 77% seen once, with approximately 6% in the top ten. The source was unsorted PBMCs, collected 4.4 years after starting antiretroviral therapy. These receptors originate from a man aged 25 to 40 with HIV.

The chain is built from TRBV7-2 and TRBJ1-1; D is unclear. Germline loops: CDR1 SGHTA, CDR2 FQGNSA. This CDR3 has 14 amino acids. V was pared by 2 bases and J by 0 bases, with 7 bases between. The CDR3 reads CASSLRTLNTEAFF. The CDR3 coding sequence is TGTGCCAGCAGCTTAAGGACCCTGAACACTGAAGCTTTCTTT.

The chain joins TRBV27 to TRBJ2-5; D unclear. V gave up 5 bases and J gave up 2 bases, with 9 bases separating them. Germline V gene data show CDR1 as MNHEY and CDR2 as SMNVEV (reference sequence). This CDR3 has 13 amino acids. CDR3 region: CASSPTDQETQYF. The CDR3 DNA sequence: TGTGCCAGCAGTCCAACCGATCAAGAGACCCAGTACTTC.

CDR3 sequence reads: CASREGAAGELFF. In DNA, the CDR3 is TGCGCCAGCAGGGAGGGGGCTGCCGGGGAGCTGTTTTTT. V usage is TRBV5-1 and J usage is TRBJ2-2; D is perhaps TRBD1 (7 bases). Germline V gene lookup returns CDR1 SGHRS and CDR2 YFSETQ. The V gene lost 5 bases and the J gene lost 6 bases, with 11 bases spanning the gap. There are 13 residues in the CDR3.